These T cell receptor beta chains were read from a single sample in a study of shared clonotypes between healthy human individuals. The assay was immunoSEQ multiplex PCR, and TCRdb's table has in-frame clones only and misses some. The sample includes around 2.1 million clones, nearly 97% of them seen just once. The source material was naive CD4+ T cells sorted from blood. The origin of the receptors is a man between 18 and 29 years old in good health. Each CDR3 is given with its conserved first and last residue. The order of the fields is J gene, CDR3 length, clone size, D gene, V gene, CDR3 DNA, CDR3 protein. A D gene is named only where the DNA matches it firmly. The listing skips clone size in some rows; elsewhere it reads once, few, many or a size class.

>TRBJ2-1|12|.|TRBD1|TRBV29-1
TGCAGCGTAACGACAGGGGGCGGTGAGCAGTTCTTC
CSVTTGGGEQFF
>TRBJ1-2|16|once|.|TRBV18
TGTGCCAGCTCGTCCATCGGGGCCCAGAACCTACGGGGCTACACCTTC
CASSSIGAQNLRGYTF
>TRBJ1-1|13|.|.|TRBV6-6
TGTGCCAGCAGTTATGCCGGCCTCAATGGGGCTTTCTTT
CASSYAGLNGAFF
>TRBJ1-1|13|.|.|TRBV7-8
TGTGCCAGCAGCGTAGTTGTGAACACTGAAGCTTTCTTT
CASSVVVNTEAFF
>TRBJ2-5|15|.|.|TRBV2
TGTGCCAGCAGTCCCCTACAGGGGGGGGGAGAGACCCAGTACTTC
CASSPLQGGGETQYF
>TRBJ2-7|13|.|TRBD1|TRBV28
TGTGCCAGCAGCAAATGGGACAGCTACGAGCAGTACTTC
CASSKWDSYEQYF
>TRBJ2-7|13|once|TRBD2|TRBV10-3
TGTGCCATCAGTATAGGGGAGGGGTACGAGCAGTACTTC
CAISIGEGYEQYF
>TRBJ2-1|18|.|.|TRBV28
TGTGCCAGCAGTTCGTCTAGACGGGTCGAAGGGGCCTACAATGAGCAGTTCTTC
CASSSSRRVEGAYNEQFF
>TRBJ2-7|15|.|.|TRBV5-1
TGCGCCAGCAGCTTGGAGGGGGGCAGGTCCTACGAGCAGTACTTC
CASSLEGGRSYEQYF
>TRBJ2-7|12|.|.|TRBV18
TGTGCCAGCTCACCGAGGGGAGACGAGCAGTACTTC
CASSPRGDEQYF
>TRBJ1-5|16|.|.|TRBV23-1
TGCGCCAGCAGTACGTCCCGGGTCAACCGCCATCAGCCCCAGCATTTT
CASSTSRVNRHQPQHF
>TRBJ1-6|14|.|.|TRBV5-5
TGTGCCAGCAGCTTGGTGCCTCCCGATTCACCCCTCCACTTT
CASSLVPPDSPLHF
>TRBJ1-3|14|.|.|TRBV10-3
TGTGCCATCATGGGGACGAGCTCTGGAAACACCATATATTTT
CAIMGTSSGNTIYF
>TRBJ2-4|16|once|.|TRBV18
TGTGCCAGCTCACCATCAGGAACAATAGCCAAAAACATTCAGTACTTC
CASSPSGTIAKNIQYF
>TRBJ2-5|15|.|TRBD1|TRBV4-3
TGCGCCAGCAGCCGAAGACAGGGACCCTCAGAGACCCAGTACTTC
CASSRRQGPSETQYF
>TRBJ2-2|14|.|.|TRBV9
TGTGCCAGCAGCGTAGCATCAGACACCGGGGAGCTGTTTTTT
CASSVASDTGELFF
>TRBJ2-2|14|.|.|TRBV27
TGTGCCAGCAGTTTGAATACAGTGACCGGGGAGCTGTTTTTT
CASSLNTVTGELFF
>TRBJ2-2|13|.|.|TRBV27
TGTGCCAGCAGTTTTCGCGACAGGGGGGAGCTGTTTTTT
CASSFRDRGELFF
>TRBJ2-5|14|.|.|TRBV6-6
TGTGCCAGCAGTAAGACATCGTACCAAGAGACCCAGTACTTC
CASSKTSYQETQYF
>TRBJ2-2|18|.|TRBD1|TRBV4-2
TGTGCCAGCAGCCAACCGGGACCGGGACAGACGAACACCGGGGAGCTGTTTTTT
CASSQPGPGQTNTGELFF
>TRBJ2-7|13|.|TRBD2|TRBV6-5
TGTGCCAGCAGTTATCAGCGGGACTACGAGCAGTACTTC
CASSYQRDYEQYF
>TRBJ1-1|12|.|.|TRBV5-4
TGTGCCAGCATGGAGGGGAACACTGAAGCTTTCTTT
CASMEGNTEAFF
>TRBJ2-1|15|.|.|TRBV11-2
TGTGCCAGCAGCTTAGATAGAGGGACTTGGCATGAGCAGTTCTTC
CASSLDRGTWHEQFF
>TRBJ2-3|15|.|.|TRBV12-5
TGTGCTAGTGGTTTTTATAGTTACGGCACAGATACGCAGTATTTT
CASGFYSYGTDTQYF